A selection of T cell receptor beta chains follows, all from one sample in a study of shared clonotypes between healthy human individuals. Some clones are missing from TCRdb's copy, which holds only in-frame ones; the method was immunoSEQ multiplex PCR. This sample has approximately 400,000 clones, with approximately 97% found just once. Material for sequencing was memory CD8+ T cells sorted from blood. Every receptor here comes from a man between 25 and 39 years old in good health. Both conserved end residues are part of each CDR3. A D gene is named only where the DNA matches it firmly. Clone size is stated in some rows and not others, as once, few, many or a class when expanded.

V gene: TRBV4-1; D gene: TRBD2; J gene: TRBJ2-2; clone size: -; CDR3 DNA: TGCGCCAGCAGCCAGACGGGAGGCCGGGGCGGGGAGCTGTTTTTT; CDR3 protein: CASSQTGGRGGELFF
V gene: TRBV28; D gene: -; J gene: TRBJ2-1; clone size: once; CDR3 DNA: TGTGCCAGCAGCCCTAGCTCCTACAATGAGCAGTTCTTC; CDR3 protein: CASSPSSYNEQFF
V gene: TRBV19; D gene: -; J gene: TRBJ1-4; clone size: -; CDR3 DNA: TGTGCCAGTAGTATATCCCGGCCCGAAAAACTGTTTTTT; CDR3 protein: CASSISRPEKLFF
V gene: TRBV30; D gene: TRBD1; J gene: TRBJ2-1; clone size: -; CDR3 DNA: TGTGCCTGGAGTGTAGACAGGGGATGGGGTGAGCAGTTCTTC; CDR3 protein: CAWSVDRGWGEQFF
V gene: TRBV27; D gene: TRBD1; J gene: TRBJ2-7; clone size: -; CDR3 DNA: TGTGCCAGCAGTTTGGACAGGGGCGAGCAGTACTTC; CDR3 protein: CASSLDRGEQYF
V gene: TRBV4-1; D gene: TRBD2; J gene: TRBJ2-5; clone size: -; CDR3 DNA: TGCGCCAGCGGTCCTTCGCGGACTAGCGGCGCCCAAGAGACCCAGTACTTC; CDR3 protein: CASGPSRTSGAQETQYF
V gene: TRBV10-3; D gene: TRBD2; J gene: TRBJ2-1; clone size: -; CDR3 DNA: TGTGCCATCAGGGGACTAGCGGGAGCCAATGAGCAGTTCTTC; CDR3 protein: CAIRGLAGANEQFF
V gene: TRBV7-2; D gene: TRBD2; J gene: TRBJ2-2; clone size: -; CDR3 DNA: TGTGCCAGCAGCTTGACTAGCGCCACCGGGGAGCTGTTTTTT; CDR3 protein: CASSLTSATGELFF
V gene: TRBV5-6; D gene: -; J gene: TRBJ2-3; clone size: -; CDR3 DNA: TGTGCCAGCAGCTTGGCTGGACTCAGCACAGATACGCAGTATTTT; CDR3 protein: CASSLAGLSTDTQYF
V gene: TRBV6-5; D gene: -; J gene: TRBJ2-7; clone size: -; CDR3 DNA: TGTGCCAGCAGTTACAGGGCTAGCGCCTACGAGCAGTACTTC; CDR3 protein: CASSYRASAYEQYF